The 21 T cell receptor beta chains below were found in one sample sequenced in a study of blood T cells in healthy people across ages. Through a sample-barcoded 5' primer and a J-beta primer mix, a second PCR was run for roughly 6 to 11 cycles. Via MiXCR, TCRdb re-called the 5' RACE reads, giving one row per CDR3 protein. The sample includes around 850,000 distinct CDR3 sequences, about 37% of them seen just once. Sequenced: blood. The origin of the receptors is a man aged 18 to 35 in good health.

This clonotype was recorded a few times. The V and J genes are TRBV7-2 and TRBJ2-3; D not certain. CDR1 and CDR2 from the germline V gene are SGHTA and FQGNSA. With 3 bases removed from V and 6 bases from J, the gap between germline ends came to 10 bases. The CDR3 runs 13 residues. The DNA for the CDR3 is TGTGCCAGCAGCTTTGTAGATCGCGATACGCAGTATTTT. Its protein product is CASSFVDRDTQYF.

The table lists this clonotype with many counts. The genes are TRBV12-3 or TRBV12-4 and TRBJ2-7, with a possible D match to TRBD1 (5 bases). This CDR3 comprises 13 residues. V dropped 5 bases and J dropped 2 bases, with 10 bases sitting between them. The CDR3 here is CASSSQGTYEQYF. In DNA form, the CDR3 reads TGTGCCAGCAGTAGCCAGGGCACCTACGAGCAGTACTTC.

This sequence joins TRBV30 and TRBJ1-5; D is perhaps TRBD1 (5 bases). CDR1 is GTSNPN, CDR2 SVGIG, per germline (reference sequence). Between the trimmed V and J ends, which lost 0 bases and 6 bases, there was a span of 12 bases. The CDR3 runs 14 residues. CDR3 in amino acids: CAWSVRGGLQPQHF. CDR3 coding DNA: TGTGCCTGGAGTGTACGGGGGGGTCTTCAGCCCCAGCATTTT.

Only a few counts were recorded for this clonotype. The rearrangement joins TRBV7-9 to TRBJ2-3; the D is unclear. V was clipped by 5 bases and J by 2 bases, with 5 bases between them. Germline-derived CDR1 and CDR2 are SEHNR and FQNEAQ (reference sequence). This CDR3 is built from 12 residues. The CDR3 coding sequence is TGTGCCAGCAGCCAATTCACAGATACGCAGTATTTT. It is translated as CASSQFTDTQYF. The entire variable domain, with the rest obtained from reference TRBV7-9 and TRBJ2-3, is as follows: DTGVSQNPRHKITKRGQNVTFRCDPISEHNRLYWYRQTLGQGPEFLTYFQNEAQLEKSRLLSDRFSAERPKGSFSTLEIQRTEQGDSAMYLCASSQFTDTQYFGPGTRLTVL.

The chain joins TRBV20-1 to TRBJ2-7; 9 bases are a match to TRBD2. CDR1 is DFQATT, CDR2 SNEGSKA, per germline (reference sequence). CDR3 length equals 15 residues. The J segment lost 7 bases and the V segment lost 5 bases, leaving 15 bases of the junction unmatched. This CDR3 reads CSAPPGRGGNNEQYF. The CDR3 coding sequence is TGCAGTGCTCCTCCCGGGCGGGGGGGAAACAATGAGCAGTACTTC.

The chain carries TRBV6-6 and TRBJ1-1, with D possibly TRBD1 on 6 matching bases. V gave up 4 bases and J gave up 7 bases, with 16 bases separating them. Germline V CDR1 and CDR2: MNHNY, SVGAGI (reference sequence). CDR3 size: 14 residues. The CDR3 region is CASSSGGEGYEAFF. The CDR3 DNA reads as TGTGCCAGCAGTTCGGGGGGCGAGGGCTATGAAGCTTTCTTT.

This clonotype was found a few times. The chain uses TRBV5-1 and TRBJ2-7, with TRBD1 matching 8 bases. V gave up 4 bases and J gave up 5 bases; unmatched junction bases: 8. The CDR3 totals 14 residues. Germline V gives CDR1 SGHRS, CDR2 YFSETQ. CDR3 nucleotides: TGCGCCAGCAGCGGAGGACAGGGAATGAACGAGCAGTACTTC. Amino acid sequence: CASSGGQGMNEQYF.

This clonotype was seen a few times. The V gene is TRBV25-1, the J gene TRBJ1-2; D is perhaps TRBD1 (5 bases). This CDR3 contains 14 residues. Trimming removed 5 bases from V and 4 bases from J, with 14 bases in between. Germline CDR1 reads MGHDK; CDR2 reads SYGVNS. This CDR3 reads CASSPSGTVYGYTF. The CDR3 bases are TGTGCCAGCAGTCCTTCCGGGACGGTCTATGGCTACACCTTC.

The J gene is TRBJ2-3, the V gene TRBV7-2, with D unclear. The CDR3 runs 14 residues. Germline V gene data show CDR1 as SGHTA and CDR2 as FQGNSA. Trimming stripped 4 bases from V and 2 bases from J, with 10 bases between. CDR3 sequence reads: CASSYRKSTDTQYF. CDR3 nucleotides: TGTGCCAGCAGCTACCGGAAATCCACAGATACGCAGTATTTT.

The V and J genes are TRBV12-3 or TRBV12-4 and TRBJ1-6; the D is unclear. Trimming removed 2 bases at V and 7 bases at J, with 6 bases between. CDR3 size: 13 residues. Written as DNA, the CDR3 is TGTGCCAGCAGTTTATCCCGAAATTCACCCCTCCACTTT. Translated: CASSLSRNSPLHF.

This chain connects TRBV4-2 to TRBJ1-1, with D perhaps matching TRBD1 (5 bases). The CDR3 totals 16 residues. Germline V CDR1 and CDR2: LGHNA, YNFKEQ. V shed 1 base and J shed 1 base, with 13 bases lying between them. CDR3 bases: TGTGCCAGCAGCCAAGGGCAGGGACTCCCGAACACTGAAGCTTTCTTT. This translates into CASSQGQGLPNTEAFF.

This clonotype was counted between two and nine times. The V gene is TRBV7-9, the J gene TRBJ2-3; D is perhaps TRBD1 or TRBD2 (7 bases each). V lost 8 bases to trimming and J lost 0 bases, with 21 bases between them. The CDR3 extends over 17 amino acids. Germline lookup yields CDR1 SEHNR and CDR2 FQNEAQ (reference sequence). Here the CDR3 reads CASALGEGARSTDTQYF. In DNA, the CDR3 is TGTGCCAGCGCTTTAGGGGAGGGGGCGCGGAGCACAGATACGCAGTATTTT.

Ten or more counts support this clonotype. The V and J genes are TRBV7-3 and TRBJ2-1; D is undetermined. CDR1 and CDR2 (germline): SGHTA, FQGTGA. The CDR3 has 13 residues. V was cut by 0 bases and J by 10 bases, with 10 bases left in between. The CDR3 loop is CASSLTKQTEQFF. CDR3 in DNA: TGTGCCAGCAGCTTAACGAAACAGACAGAGCAGTTCTTC.

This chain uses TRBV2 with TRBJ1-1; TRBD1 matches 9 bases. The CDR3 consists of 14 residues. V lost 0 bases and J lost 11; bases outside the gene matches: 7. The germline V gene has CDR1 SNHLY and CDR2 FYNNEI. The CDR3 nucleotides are TGTGCCAGCAGTGAAGCTAATACAGGGGGCGACGCTTTCTTT. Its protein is CASSEANTGGDAFF.

The DNA for the CDR3 is TGTGCCAGCAGTTTAGGAGACAGATCGGTTCGGAATGAGCGGTACTTC. Residues: CASSLGDRSVRNERYF. V is TRBV12-3 or TRBV12-4 and J is TRBJ2-5; the D gene is possibly TRBD1 (5 bases). This CDR3 is built from 16 residues. V was clipped by 1 base and J by 13 bases, with 25 bases between them.

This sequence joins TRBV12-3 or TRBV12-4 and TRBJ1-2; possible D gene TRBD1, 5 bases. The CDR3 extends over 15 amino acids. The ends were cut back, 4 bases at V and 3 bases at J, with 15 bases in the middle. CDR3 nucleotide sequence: TGTGCCAGCAGTTCCGACGGGGGGATGCACTATGGCTACACCTTC. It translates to CASSSDGGMHYGYTF.

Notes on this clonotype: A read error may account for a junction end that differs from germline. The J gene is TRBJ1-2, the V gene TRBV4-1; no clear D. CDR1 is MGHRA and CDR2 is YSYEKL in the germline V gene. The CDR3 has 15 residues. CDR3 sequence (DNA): TGTGCCAGCAGCCAAGATCCCGGGACTAACTATGGCTACACCTTC. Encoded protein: CASSQDPGTNYGYTF.

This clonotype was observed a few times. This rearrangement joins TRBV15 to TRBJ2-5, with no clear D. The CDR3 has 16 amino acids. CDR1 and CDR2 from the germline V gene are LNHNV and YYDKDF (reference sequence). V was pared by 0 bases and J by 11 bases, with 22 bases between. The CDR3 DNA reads TGTGCCACCAGCAGAGAACGGCGCGGACCAGGCAATGAGCAGTACTTC. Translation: CATSRERRGPGNEQYF.

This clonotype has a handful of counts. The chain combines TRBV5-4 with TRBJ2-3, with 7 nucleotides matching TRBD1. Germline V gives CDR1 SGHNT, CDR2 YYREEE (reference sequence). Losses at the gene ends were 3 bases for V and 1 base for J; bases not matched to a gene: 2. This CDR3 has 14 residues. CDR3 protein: CASSWDRRTDTQYF. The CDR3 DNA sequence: TGTGCCAGCAGCTGGGACAGACGCACAGATACGCAGTATTTT. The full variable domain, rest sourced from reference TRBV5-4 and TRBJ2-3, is ETGVTQSPTHLIKTRGQQVTLRCSSQSGHNTVSWYQQALGQGPQFIFQYYREEENGRGNFPPRFSGLQFPNYSSELNVNALELDDSALYLCASSWDRRTDTQYFGPGTRLTVL.

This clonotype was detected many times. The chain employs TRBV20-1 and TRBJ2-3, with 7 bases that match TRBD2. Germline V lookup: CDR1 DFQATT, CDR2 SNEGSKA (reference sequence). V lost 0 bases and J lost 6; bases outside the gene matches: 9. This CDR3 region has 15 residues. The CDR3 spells CSARDLAGVADTQYF. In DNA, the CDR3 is TGCAGTGCTAGAGATCTGGCGGGGGTCGCGGATACGCAGTATTTT.

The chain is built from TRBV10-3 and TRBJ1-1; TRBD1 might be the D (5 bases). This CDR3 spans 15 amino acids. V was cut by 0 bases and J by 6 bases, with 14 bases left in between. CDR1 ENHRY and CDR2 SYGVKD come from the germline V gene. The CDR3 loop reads CAISESGGGGAEAFF. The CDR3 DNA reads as TGTGCCATCAGTGAGTCAGGAGGTGGGGGGGCTGAAGCTTTCTTT.